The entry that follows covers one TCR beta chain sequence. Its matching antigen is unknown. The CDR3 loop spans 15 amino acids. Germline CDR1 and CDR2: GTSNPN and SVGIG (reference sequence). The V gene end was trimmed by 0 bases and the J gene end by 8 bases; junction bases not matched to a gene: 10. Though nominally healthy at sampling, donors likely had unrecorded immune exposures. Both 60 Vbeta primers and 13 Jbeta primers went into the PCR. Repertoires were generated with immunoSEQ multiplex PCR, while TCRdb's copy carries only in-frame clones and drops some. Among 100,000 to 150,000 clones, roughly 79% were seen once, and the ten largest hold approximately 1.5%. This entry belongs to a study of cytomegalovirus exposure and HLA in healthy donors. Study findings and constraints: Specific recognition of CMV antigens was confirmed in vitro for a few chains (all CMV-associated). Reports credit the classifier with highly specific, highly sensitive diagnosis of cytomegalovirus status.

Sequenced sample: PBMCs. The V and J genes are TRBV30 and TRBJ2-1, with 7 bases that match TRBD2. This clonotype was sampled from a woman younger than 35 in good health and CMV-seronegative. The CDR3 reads CAWSVGAGVGDEQFF. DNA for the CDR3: TGTGCCTGGAGTGTAGGGGCGGGGGTCGGAGATGAGCAGTTCTTC.